This TCR beta chain originates from a study of T cell changes during pregnancy in multiple sclerosis. The CDR3 totals 15 residues. Per germline, CDR1 SGDLS and CDR2 YYNGEE. Trimming removed 1 base at V and 2 bases at J, with 9 bases between. This clone was found a few times. Generated by immunoSEQ multiplex PCR, the TCRdb table keeps only in-frame clones and is missing some. The sample consists of about 40,000 clones, approximately 90% of them appearing once. The TCR was taken from a female donor in good health, enrolled as a control in a pregnancy study. The source was CD4+ T cells from peripheral blood mononuclear cells, collected in the third trimester of pregnancy. The chain joins TRBV9 to TRBJ2-2; tentative D call: TRBD1 (5 bases). This CDR3 is CASSVTGTNTGELFF. CDR3 in DNA: TGTGCCAGCAGCGTAACAGGCACTAACACCGGGGAGCTGTTTTTT.